The 18 T cell receptor beta chains reported below all come from one sample, sequenced in a study of blood T cells in healthy people across ages. A second PCR, run for about 7 to 11 cycles, used a sample-barcoded 5' primer plus a J-beta primer mix. MiXCR, applied by TCRdb to the 5' RACE reads, yields one record per CDR3 protein. The sample has around 650,000 distinct CDR3 sequences; about 30% are singletons. The source material was blood. These receptors came from a woman older than 75 in good health.

This clonotype has just a few counts. A much bigger clone sits one base away, suggesting this may be a read error. This chain links TRBV29-1 with TRBJ2-1; no clear D. This CDR3 region has 16 residues. Germline values: CDR1 SQVTM, CDR2 ANQGSEA. Trimming pared 2 bases from V and 2 bases from J, leaving 16 bases between. CDR3 coding DNA: TGCAGCGTTGAACTTATGCAGCCCCCCGCCTACAATGAGCAGTTCTTC. Amino acid sequence: CSVELMQPPAYNEQFF.

This clonotype was seen repeatedly, ten times or more. This chain connects TRBV4-2 to TRBJ1-6; 7 nucleotides match TRBD1. The CDR3 is 15 residues long. The V gene's germline CDR1 is LGHNA and CDR2 YNFKEQ. V shed 4 bases and J 10 bases; nucleotides not matched to a gene: 10. The CDR3, as DNA: TGTGCCAGCAGCCGAGGGACAGCCGATTTCTCACCCCTCCACTTT. It translates to CASSRGTADFSPLHF.

This clonotype was seen a handful of times. The CDR3 DNA reads TGCGCCATCGGGGGGAGGGACAGCTCCTACAATGAGCAGTTCTTC. It translates to CAIGGRDSSYNEQFF. This rearrangement joins TRBV4-1 to TRBJ2-1, with D perhaps assigned TRBD1 or TRBD2 (7 bases each). V lost 10 bases, J lost 0 bases, and 16 bases lay in between. The CDR3 sequence is 15 residues long. From germline, CDR1 is MGHRA and CDR2 YSYEKL.

This clonotype appeared a few times. This may arise from a read error, as a much more abundant clone is one base away. This sequence joins TRBV5-1 and TRBJ1-6, with D possibly TRBD1 on 5 matching bases. CDR3 length: 14 residues. Germline CDR1 is SGHRS and CDR2 is YFSETQ. Trimming shortened V by 3 bases and J by 7 bases, and 11 bases separated the two germline ends. The CDR3 spells CASSSGLTNSPLHF. The CDR3 bases are TGCGCCAGCAGCTCGGGACTGACCAATTCACCCCTCCACTTT.

There are many counts of this clonotype. V is TRBV4-3 and J is TRBJ1-2; 7 positions match TRBD1. V was pared by 0 bases and J by 6 bases, with 4 bases of the junction left unmatched. Germline CDR1 and CDR2: LGHNA and YSLEER. The CDR3 loop spans 14 amino acids. The DNA for the CDR3 is TGCGCCAGCAGCCAAGATTGGCAGGGGGATGGCTACACCTTC. Translation: CASSQDWQGDGYTF.

This clonotype was seen ten or more times. Just one base apart from a much larger clone, this may be a read error. This chain uses TRBV7-2 with TRBJ2-3; 9 bases are a match to TRBD2. Germline V CDR1 and CDR2: SGHTA, FQGNSA. The CDR3 contains 14 residues. J gave up 2 bases and V 4 bases, and 1 base lay outside the gene matches. CDR3: CASSWGLATDTQYF. The CDR3 nucleotides read TGTGCCAGCAGCTGGGGACTAGCCACAGATACGCAGTATTTT. Based on the CDR3 plus reference TRBV7-2 and TRBJ2-3, the full variable domain is GAGVSQSPSNKVTEKGKDVELRCDPISGHTALYWYRQSLGQGLEFLIYFQGNSAPDKSGLPSDRFSAERTGGSVSTLTIQRTQQEDSAVYLCASSWGLATDTQYFGPGTRLTVL.

The table lists this clonotype with many counts. V gene TRBV6-1 combines with J gene TRBJ1-2; no clear D gene. The V gene lost 4 bases and the J gene lost 3 bases, with 9 bases spanning the gap. CDR1 MNHNS and CDR2 SASEGT come from the germline V gene. There are 13 residues in the CDR3. CDR3 coding DNA: TGTGCCAGCAGTGGGGCGAAATACTATGGCTACACCTTC. Amino acids: CASSGAKYYGYTF.

CDR3 sequence (DNA): TGTGCCAGCATTGGGACTGCCCCCAACTATGGCTACACCTTC. As protein: CASIGTAPNYGYTF. The chain uses TRBV2 and TRBJ1-2; D possibly corresponds to TRBD1 (5 bases). V gave up 7 bases and J gave up 2 bases, with 14 bases separating them. CDR1 and CDR2 from the germline V gene are SNHLY and FYNNEI. The CDR3 sequence is 14 residues long.

Turning to this clonotype: At one end, the junction sequence differs from germline, possibly due to a read error. The chain combines TRBV5-1 with TRBJ2-4; possibly TRBD1 for D (6 bases). Germline CDR1 is SGHRS and CDR2 is YFSETQ. This CDR3 is 15 amino acids long. CDR3 bases: TGTGCCAGCAGCTTGGACAGTGTAGCCAAAAACATTCAGTACTTC. It yields the protein CASSLDSVAKNIQYF.

In this sample, this clonotype turned up many times. The chain employs TRBV7-2 and TRBJ2-1; D is possibly TRBD1 (6 bases). The germline V gene encodes CDR1 SGHTA and CDR2 FQGNSA. Trimming removed 5 bases from V and 8 bases from J, with 16 bases in between. The CDR3 covers 14 residues. In DNA, the CDR3 is TGTGCCAGCAGCCGACAGGTGGGGCCGCATGAGCAGTTCTTC. It is translated as CASSRQVGPHEQFF. The entire variable domain, with the rest obtained from reference TRBV7-2 and TRBJ2-1, is as follows: GAGVSQSPSNKVTEKGKDVELRCDPISGHTALYWYRQSLGQGLEFLIYFQGNSAPDKSGLPSDRFSAERTGGSVSTLTIQRTQQEDSAVYLCASSRQVGPHEQFFGPGTRLTVL.

This clonotype was detected ten times or more. The rearrangement joins TRBV10-2 to TRBJ1-6, with a weak D call TRBD1 (6 bases). The CDR3 is made up of 14 amino acids. Trimming took off 6 bases at V and 10 bases at J, with 16 bases between the two ends. Germline V lookup: CDR1 WSHSY, CDR2 SAAADI. CDR3 in amino acids: CASRTDRPESPLHF. DNA for the CDR3: TGCGCCAGCAGGACAGACAGGCCGGAATCACCCCTCCACTTT.

The chain is built from TRBV5-1 and TRBJ2-5; weak D call: TRBD2 (6 bases). The J call may be in error: the DNA end matches TRBJ2-7 better. CDR1 and CDR2 (germline): SGHRS, YFSETQ. The CDR3 runs to 17 residues. The CDR3 protein is CASSLGGTGVSSYEQYF. In DNA, the CDR3 is TGCGCCAGCAGCTTGGGGGGCACGGGGGTTAGCTCCTACGAGCAGTACTTC.

Points on this clonotype: It may be a read error: a sequence one base away is much more abundant. The chain couples TRBV3-1 to TRBJ1-2; D is unresolved. Germline V lookup: CDR1 LGHDT, CDR2 YNNKEL (reference sequence). This CDR3 spans 14 amino acids. DNA of the CDR3: TGTGCCAGCAGCCAAGATTCGGGTAACTATGGCCACACCTTC. Its translation: CASSQDSGNYGHTF.

The V and J genes are TRBV4-1 and TRBJ2-7; D unclear. This CDR3 is 14 amino acids long. Trimming left V 1 base short and J 3 bases short, with 10 bases between. CDR1 is MGHRA, CDR2 YSYEKL, per germline. The CDR3 region is CASSQVVVRYEQYF. Written as DNA, the CDR3 is TGCGCCAGCAGCCAAGTTGTAGTCCGCTACGAGCAGTACTTC.

The gene calls are TRBV5-1 and TRBJ2-7, with D perhaps TRBD1 or TRBD2 (5 bases each). Between the trimmed V and J ends, which lost 2 bases and 10 bases, there was a span of 16 bases. Germline values: CDR1 SGHRS, CDR2 YFSETQ. The CDR3 is made up of 13 amino acids. CDR3: CASSFSGDQAQYF. The CDR3 coding sequence is TGCGCCAGCAGCTTTTCTGGGGACCAGGCCCAGTACTTC. Variable domain in full (rest from reference TRBV5-1 and TRBJ2-7): KAGVTQTPRYLIKTRGQQVTLSCSPISGHRSVSWYQQTPGQGLQFLFEYFSETQRNKGNFPGRFSGRQFSNSRSEMNVSTLELGDSALYLCASSFSGDQAQYFGPGTRLTVT.

This clonotype was seen many times. The J gene is TRBJ2-7, the V gene TRBV5-6, with D hard to call. Trimming took off 3 bases at V and 2 bases at J, with 12 bases between the two ends. Germline V CDR1 and CDR2: SGHDT, YYEEEE. The CDR3 contains 14 residues. The DNA for the CDR3 is TGTGCCAGCAGCTCAATGGGATCAACCTACGAGCAGTACTTC. It translates to CASSSMGSTYEQYF.

V and J are TRBV5-1 and TRBJ1-2; possibly TRBD1 for D (6 bases). Trimming removed 5 bases from V and 4 bases from J, with 15 bases in between. There are 14 residues in the CDR3. CDR1 is SGHRS, CDR2 YFSETQ, per germline. As DNA, the CDR3 is TGCGCCAGCAGTAGTTCGGACAGCTTCTATGGCTACACCTTC. Protein: CASSSSDSFYGYTF.

The genes are TRBV21-1 and TRBJ2-4; TRBD1, as called in the table, went unchecked against the DNA. TRBV21-1 is given as a pseudogene. The CDR3 has 14 residues. The chain's CDR3 is CASKIGRAENIQYF. CDR3 bases: TGTGCCAGCAAAATTGGGCGCGCCGAAAACATTCAGTACTTC.